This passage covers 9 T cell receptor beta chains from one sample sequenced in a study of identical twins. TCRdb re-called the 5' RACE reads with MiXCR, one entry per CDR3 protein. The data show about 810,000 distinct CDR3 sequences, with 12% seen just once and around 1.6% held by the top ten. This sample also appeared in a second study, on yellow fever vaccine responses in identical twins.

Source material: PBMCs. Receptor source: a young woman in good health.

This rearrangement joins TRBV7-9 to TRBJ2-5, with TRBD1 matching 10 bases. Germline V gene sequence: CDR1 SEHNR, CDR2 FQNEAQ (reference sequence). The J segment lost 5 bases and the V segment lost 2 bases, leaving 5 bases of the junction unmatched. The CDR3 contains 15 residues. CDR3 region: CASSLQGQGMETQYF. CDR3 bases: TGTGCCAGCAGCTTACAGGGACAGGGGATGGAGACCCAGTACTTC.

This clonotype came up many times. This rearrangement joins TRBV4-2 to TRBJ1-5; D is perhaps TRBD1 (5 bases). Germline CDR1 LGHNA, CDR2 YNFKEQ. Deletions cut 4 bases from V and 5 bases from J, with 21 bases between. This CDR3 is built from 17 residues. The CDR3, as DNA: TGTGCCAGCAGCCTATCTTGGGGAGGAGGGGCGGATCAGCCCCAGCATTTT. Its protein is CASSLSWGGGADQPQHF.

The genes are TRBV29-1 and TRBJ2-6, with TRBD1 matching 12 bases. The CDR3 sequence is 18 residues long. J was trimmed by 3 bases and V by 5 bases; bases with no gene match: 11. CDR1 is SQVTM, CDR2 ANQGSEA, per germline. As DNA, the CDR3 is TGCAGCGTTATTGGCAGGGGACAGGGGGCGCTTGGGGCCAACGTCCTGACTTTC. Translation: CSVIGRGQGALGANVLTF.

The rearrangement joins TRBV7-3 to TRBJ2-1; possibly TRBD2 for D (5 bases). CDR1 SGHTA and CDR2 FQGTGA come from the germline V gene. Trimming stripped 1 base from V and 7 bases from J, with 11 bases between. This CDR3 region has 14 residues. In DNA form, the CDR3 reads TGTGCCAGCAGCTTAAGTGCGGGTTGGAATGAGCAGTTCTTC. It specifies CASSLSAGWNEQFF.

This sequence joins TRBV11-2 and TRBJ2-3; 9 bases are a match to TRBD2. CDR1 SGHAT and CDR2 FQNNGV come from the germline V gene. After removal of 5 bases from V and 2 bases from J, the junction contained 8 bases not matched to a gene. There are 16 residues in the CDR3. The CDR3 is CASSPRTSVFTDTQYF. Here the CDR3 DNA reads TGTGCCAGCAGCCCGCGGACTAGCGTCTTCACAGATACGCAGTATTTT. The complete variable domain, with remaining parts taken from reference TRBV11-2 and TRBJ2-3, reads EAGVAQSPRYKIIEKRQSVAFWCNPISGHATLYWYQQILGQGPKLLIQFQNNGVVDDSQLPKDRFSAERLKGVDSTLKIQPAKLEDSAVYLCASSPRTSVFTDTQYFGPGTRLTVL.

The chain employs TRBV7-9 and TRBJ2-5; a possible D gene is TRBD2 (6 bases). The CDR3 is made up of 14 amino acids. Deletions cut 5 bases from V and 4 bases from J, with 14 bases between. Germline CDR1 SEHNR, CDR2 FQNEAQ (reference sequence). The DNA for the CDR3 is TGTGCCAGCAGCAACGGGGACTCCCGAGAGACCCAGTACTTC. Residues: CASSNGDSRETQYF.

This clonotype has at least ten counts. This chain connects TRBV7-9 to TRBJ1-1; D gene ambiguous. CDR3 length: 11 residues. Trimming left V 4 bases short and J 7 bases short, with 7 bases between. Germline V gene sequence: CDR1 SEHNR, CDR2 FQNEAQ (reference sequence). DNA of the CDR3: TGTGCCAGCAGCTCGCTTTTTGAAGCTTTCTTT. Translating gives CASSSLFEAFF. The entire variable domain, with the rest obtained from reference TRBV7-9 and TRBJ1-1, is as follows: DTGVSQNPRHKITKRGQNVTFRCDPISEHNRLYWYRQTLGQGPEFLTYFQNEAQLEKSRLLSDRFSAERPKGSFSTLEIQRTEQGDSAMYLCASSSLFEAFFGQGTRLTVV.

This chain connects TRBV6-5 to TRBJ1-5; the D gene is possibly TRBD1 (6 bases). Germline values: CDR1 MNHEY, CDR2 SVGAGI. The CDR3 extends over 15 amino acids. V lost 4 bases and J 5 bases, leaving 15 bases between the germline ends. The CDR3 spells CASSSDRLRDQPQHF. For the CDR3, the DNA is TGTGCCAGCAGTTCTGACAGGCTGCGGGATCAGCCCCAGCATTTT.

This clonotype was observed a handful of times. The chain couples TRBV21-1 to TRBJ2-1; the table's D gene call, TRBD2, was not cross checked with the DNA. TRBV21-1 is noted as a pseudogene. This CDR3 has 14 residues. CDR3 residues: CASPAGILYNEQFF. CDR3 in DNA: TGTGCCAGCCCAGCGGGAATCCTTTACAATGAGCAGTTCTTC.